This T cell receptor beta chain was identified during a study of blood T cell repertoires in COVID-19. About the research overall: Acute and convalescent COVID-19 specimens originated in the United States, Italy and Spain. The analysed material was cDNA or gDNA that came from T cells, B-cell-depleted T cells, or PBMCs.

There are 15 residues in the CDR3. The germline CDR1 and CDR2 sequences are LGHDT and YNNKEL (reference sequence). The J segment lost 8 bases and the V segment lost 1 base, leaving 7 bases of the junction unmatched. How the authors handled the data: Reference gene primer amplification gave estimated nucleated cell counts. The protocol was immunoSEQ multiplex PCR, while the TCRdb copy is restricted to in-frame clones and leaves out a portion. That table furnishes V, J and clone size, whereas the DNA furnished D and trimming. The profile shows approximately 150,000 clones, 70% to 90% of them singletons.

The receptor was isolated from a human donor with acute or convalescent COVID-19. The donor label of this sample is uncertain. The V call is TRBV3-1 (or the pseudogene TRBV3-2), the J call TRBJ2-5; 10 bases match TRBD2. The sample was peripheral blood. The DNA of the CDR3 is TGTGCCAGCAGCCAAGGTCCTAGCGGGGGTGGTACCCAGTACTTC. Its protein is CASSQGPSGGGTQYF.